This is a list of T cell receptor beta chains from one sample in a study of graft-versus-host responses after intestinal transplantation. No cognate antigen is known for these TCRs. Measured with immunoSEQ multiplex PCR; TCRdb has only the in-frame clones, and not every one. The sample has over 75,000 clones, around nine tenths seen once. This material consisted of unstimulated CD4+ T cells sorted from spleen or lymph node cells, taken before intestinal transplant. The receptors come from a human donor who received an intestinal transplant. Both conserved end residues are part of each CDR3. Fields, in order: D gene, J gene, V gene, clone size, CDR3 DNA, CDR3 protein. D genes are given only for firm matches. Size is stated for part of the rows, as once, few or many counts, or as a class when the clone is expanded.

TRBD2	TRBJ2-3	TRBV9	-	TGTGCCAGCAGCCTCCTGGGGGGGACAGATACGCAGTATTTT	CASSLLGGTDTQYF
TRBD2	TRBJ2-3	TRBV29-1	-	TGCAGCGTTGAGTCGGGGGGTTCGGCAGATACGCAGTATTTT	CSVESGGSADTQYF
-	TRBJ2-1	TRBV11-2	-	TGTGCCAGCAGCCTCCAGGTGGGCAATGAGCAGTTCTTC	CASSLQVGNEQFF
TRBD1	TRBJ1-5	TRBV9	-	TGTGCCAGCAGCGTTGGGACAGGAAGCAATCAGCCCCAGCATTTT	CASSVGTGSNQPQHF
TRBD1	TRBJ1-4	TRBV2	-	TGTGCCAGCAGACCCACAGGGGGAGGAGAAAAACTGTTTTTT	CASRPTGGGEKLFF
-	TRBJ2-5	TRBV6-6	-	TGTGCCAGCAGTTACTCGGCGGGTCGGACCCAGTACTTC	CASSYSAGRTQYF
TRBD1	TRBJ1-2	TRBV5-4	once	TGTGCCAGCAGCGGACTCCGGGACAGGAACTATGGCTACACCTTC	CASSGLRDRNYGYTF
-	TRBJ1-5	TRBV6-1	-	TGTGCCAGCAGTGATATTTTCGATCAGCCCCAGCATTTT	CASSDIFDQPQHF
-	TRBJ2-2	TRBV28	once	TGTGCCAGCACCCGATACTCGGGGGATACCGGGGAGCTGTTTTTT	CASTRYSGDTGELFF
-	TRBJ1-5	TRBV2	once	TGTGCCAGCAGTGACAGGGTTAGCAATCAGCCCCAGCATTTT	CASSDRVSNQPQHF
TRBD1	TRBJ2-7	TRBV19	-	TGTGCCAGTAGCCTCGGACAGGGGGACGAGCAGTACTTC	CASSLGQGDEQYF
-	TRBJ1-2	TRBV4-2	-	TGTGCCACGCGATCAAAGGGGCAGGGTGCCAACTACTATGGCTACACCTTC	CATRSKGQGANYYGYTF
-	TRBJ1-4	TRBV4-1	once	TGCGCCAGCAGCCAAGAACCTCGGAAACTGTTTTTT	CASSQEPRKLFF
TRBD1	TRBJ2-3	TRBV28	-	TGTGCCAGCAGTCCAACTCGGACAGGGTATTTGTCAGATACGCAGTATTTT	CASSPTRTGYLSDTQYF
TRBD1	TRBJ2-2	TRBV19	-	TGTGCCAGTAGTATCCACAGGGGTAAGAACACCGGGGAGCTGTTTTTT	CASSIHRGKNTGELFF
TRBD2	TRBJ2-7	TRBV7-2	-	TGTGCCAGCAGCTTATACAGCGGGGGGGCCTACGAGCAGTACTTC	CASSLYSGGAYEQYF
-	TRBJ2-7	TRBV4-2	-	TGTGCCAGCAGCCAAGACCCGGGGGGCGTTTACGAGCAGTACTTC	CASSQDPGGVYEQYF
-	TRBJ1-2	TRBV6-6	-	TGTGCCAGCAGTTCCGGGGGAGGATATGGCTACACCTTC	CASSSGGGYGYTF
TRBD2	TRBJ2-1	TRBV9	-	TGTGCCAGCAGCGCTATTCCTAGCGGGGCTAATGAGCAGTTCTTC	CASSAIPSGANEQFF
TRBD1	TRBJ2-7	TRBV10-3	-	TGTGCCATCAGTGAGGGGGGTGGGGACAGTAAAACCTACGAGCAGTACTTC	CAISEGGGDSKTYEQYF
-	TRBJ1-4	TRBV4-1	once	TGCGCCAGCAGCCAAGAGGCGGGGTTTAAAAATGAAAAACTGTTTTTT	CASSQEAGFKNEKLFF
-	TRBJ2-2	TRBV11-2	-	TGTGCCAGCAGCTTCGGGACAAGAGGAGACCCCGGGGAGCTGTTTTTT	CASSFGTRGDPGELFF
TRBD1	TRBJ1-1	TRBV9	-	TGTGCCAGCAGCGAAGGGACAGGGTTGAACACTGAAGCTTTCTTT	CASSEGTGLNTEAFF
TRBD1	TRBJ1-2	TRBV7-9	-	TGTGCCAGCAGCGCCGGGACAGGAGTCTTAGACTATGGCTACACCTTC	CASSAGTGVLDYGYTF
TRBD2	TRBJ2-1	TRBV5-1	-	TGCGCCAGCAGCTCCGGGACTAGCGGCAATGAGCAGTTCTTC	CASSSGTSGNEQFF
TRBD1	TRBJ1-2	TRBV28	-	TGTGCCAGCAGTCTCCCGGGGACAGGGGACTATGGCTACACCTTC	CASSLPGTGDYGYTF
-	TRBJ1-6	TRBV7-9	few	TGTGCCAGCAGCTTGAGGGGGACCGGAGATTCACCCCTCCACTTT	CASSLRGTGDSPLHF
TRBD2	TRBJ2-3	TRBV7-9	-	TGTGCCAGCAGGATAGCGGGAGTTGTAGATACGCAGTATTTT	CASRIAGVVDTQYF
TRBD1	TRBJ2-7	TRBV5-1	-	TGCGCCAGCAGCTTGATGGACAGGGAAGGCGAGCAGTACTTC	CASSLMDREGEQYF
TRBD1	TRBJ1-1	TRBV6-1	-	TGTGCCAGCACCACACGACAGGGGCAAGGAGCTTTCTTT	CASTTRQGQGAFF
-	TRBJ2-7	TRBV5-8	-	TGTGCCAGCAGCTCCTTTCCCGGGCAGTACTTC	CASSSFPGQYF
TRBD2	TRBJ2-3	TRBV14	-	TGTGCCAGCAGCCCCTTGGGACTAGGGGAAACAGATACGCAGTATTTT	CASSPLGLGETDTQYF
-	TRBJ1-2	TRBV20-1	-	TGCAGTGCTATCAAGGAGTATGGCTACACCTTC	CSAIKEYGYTF
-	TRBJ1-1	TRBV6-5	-	TGTGCCAGCAGTGGGCCGGGGGTTGCGAACACTGAAGCTTTCTTT	CASSGPGVANTEAFF
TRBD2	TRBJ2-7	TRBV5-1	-	TGCGCCAGCAGCTTGGAGGGAGGGAGGGGCCACGAGCAGTACTTC	CASSLEGGRGHEQYF
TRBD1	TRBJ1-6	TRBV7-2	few	TGTGCCAGCAGCCGGGGACAGGGGAGATCACCCCTCCACTTT	CASSRGQGRSPLHF
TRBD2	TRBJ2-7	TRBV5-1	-	TGCGCCAGCAGTAGGGAGACTAGCGATGCCTACGAGCAGTACTTC	CASSRETSDAYEQYF
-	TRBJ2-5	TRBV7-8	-	TGTGCCAGCAGCCTCAAAACCCCGGGACATCTTATACAAGAGACCCAGTACTTC	CASSLKTPGHLIQETQYF
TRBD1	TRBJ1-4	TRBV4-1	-	TGCGCCAGCAGCCATTCGGGACAGGGAGGCGGGGAAAAACTGTTTTTT	CASSHSGQGGGEKLFF
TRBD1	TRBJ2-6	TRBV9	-	TGTGCCAGCAGCTTTCGGACAGGGAGCTTTGGGGCCAACGTCCTGACTTTC	CASSFRTGSFGANVLTF
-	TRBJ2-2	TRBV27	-	TGTGCCAGCAGTTTTATGTCTCCAAAACTAGTGGGCGGGGAGCTGTTTTTT	CASSFMSPKLVGGELFF
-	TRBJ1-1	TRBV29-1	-	TGCAGCGTTTCAGGGTTGAACACTGAAGCTTTCTTT	CSVSGLNTEAFF
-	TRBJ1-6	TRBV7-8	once	TGTGCCAGCAGCTGGGATGTGGGGGGTCGGAATTCACCCCTCCACTTT	CASSWDVGGRNSPLHF
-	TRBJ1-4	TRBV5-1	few	TGCGCCAGCAGCTTCAACCTCCGACAGGCCCCGAATGAAAAACTGTTTTTT	CASSFNLRQAPNEKLFF
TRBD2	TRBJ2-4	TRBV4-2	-	TGTGCCAGCAGCCAAGTTGCGGGAGAGGGTAGAAACATTCAGTACTTC	CASSQVAGEGRNIQYF
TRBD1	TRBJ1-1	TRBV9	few	TGTGCCAGCAGCGTAGACTCAAGTCAGGGGGTGAGGACTGAAGCTTTCTTT	CASSVDSSQGVRTEAFF
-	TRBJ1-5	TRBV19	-	TGTGCCAGTAGTATTTACCGCGTGGGGGCCCTGTCCAATCAGCCCCAGCATTTT	CASSIYRVGALSNQPQHF
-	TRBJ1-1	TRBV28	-	TGTGCCAGCACGGAAAGTGGGAGGGACACTGAAGCTTTCTTT	CASTESGRDTEAFF
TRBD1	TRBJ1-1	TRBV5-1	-	TGCGCCAGCAGCCCGATACGGGACAGGGATCAAGCTTTCTTT	CASSPIRDRDQAFF
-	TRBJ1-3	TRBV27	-	TGTGCCAGCAGTAGAGGGTTTGGAAACACCATATATTTT	CASSRGFGNTIYF
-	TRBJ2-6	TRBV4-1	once	TGCGCCAGCAGCCAAGTTGGAGGGGGGGCCGGGTCTGGGGCCAACGTCCTGACTTTC	CASSQVGGGAGSGANVLTF
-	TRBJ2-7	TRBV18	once	TGTGCCAGCTCCCGAGGGTCGGATGACGAGCAGTACTTC	CASSRGSDDEQYF
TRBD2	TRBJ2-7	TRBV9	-	TGTGCCAGCAGCGTAGGCGGGGGGCCGTACGAGCAGTACTTC	CASSVGGGPYEQYF
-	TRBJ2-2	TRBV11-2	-	TGTGCCAGCAGCCGGAGAGGGACCGGGGAGCTGTTTTTT	CASSRRGTGELFF